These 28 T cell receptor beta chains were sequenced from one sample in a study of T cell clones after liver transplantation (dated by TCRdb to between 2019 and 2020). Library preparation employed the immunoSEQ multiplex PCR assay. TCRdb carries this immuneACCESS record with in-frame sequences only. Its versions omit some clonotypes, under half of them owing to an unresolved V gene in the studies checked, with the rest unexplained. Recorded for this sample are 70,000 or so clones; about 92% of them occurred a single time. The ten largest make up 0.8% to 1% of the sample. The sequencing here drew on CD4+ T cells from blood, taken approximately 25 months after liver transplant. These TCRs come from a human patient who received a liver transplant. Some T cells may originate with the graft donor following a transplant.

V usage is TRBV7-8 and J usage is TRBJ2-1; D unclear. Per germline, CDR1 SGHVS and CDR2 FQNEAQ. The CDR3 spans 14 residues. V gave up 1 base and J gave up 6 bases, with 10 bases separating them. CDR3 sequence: CASSLEVKTNEQFF. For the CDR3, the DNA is TGTGCCAGCAGCTTAGAGGTAAAAACCAATGAGCAGTTCTTC. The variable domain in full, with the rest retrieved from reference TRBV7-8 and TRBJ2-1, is GAGVSQSPRYKVAKRGQDVALRCDPISGHVSLFWYQQALGQGPEFLTYFQNEAQLDKSGLPSDRFFAERPEGSVSTLKIQRTQQEDSAVYLCASSLEVKTNEQFFGPGTRLTVL.

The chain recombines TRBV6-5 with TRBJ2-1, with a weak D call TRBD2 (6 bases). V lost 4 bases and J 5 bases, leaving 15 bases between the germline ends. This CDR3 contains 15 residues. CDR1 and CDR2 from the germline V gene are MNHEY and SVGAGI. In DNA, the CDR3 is TGTGCCAGCAGTTCCGTGACTAGACGAAACAATGAGCAGTTCTTC. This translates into CASSSVTRRNNEQFF.

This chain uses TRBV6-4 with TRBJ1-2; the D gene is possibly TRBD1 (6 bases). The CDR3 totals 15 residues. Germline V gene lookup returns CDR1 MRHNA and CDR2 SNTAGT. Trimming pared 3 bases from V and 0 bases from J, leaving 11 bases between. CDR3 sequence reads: CASSEGAGANYGYTF. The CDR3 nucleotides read TGTGCCAGCAGTGAAGGGGCAGGGGCTAACTATGGCTACACCTTC.

CDR3 sequence (DNA): TGTGCCAGCATATGGGACAGGGGTTTGGAGACCCAGTACTTC. It specifies CASIWDRGLETQYF. This chain joins TRBV2 and TRBJ2-5, with 10 bases that match TRBD1. Germline trimming cut 7 bases from V and 5 bases from J; bases unmatched to any gene: 7. The CDR3 contains 14 residues. In germline, CDR1 is SNHLY, CDR2 FYNNEI.

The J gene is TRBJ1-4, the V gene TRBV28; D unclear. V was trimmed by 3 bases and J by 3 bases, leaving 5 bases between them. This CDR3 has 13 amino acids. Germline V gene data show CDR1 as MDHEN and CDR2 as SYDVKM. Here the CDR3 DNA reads TGTGCCAGCAGTTTGATCCCTAATGAAAAACTGTTTTTT. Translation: CASSLIPNEKLFF. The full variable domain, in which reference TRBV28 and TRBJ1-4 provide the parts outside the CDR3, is DVKVTQSSRYLVKRTGEKVFLECVQDMDHENMFWYRQDPGLGLRLIYFSYDVKMKEKGDIPEGYSVSREKKERFSLILESASTNQTSMYLCASSLIPNEKLFFGSGTQLSVL.

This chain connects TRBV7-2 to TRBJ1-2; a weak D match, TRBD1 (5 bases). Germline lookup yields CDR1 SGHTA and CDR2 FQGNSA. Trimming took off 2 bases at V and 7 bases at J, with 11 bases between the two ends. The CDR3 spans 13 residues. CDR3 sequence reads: CASSLLGGSGYTF. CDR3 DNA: TGTGCCAGCAGCTTATTGGGGGGAAGTGGCTACACCTTC.

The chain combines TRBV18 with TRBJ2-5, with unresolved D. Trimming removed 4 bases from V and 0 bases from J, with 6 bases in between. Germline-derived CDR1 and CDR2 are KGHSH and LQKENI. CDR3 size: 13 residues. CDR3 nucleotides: TGTGCCAGCTCACTGGGGAACCAAGAGACCCAGTACTTC. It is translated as CASSLGNQETQYF.

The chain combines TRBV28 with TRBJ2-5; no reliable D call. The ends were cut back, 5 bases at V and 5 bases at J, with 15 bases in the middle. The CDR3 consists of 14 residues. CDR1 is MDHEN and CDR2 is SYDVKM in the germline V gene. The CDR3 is CASSRSLVRETQYF. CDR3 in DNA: TGTGCCAGCAGTCGCAGCCTGGTGCGGGAGACCCAGTACTTC.

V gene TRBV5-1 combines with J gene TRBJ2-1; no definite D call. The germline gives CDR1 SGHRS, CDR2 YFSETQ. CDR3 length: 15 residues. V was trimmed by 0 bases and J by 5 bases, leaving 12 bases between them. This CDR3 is CASSLGFGIDNEQFF. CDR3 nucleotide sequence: TGCGCCAGCAGCTTGGGTTTTGGGATTGACAATGAGCAGTTCTTC. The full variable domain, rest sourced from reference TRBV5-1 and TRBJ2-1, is KAGVTQTPRYLIKTRGQQVTLSCSPISGHRSVSWYQQTPGQGLQFLFEYFSETQRNKGNFPGRFSGRQFSNSRSEMNVSTLELGDSALYLCASSLGFGIDNEQFFGPGTRLTVL.

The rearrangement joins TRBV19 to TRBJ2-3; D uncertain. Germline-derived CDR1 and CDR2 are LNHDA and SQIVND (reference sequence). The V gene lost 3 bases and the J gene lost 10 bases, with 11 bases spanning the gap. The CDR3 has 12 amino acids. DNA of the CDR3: TGTGCCAGTAGTATGGCCAGAGCAGCGCAGTATTTT. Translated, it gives CASSMARAAQYF. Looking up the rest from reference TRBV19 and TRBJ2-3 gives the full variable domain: DGGITQSPKYLFRKEGQNVTLSCEQNLNHDAMYWYRQDPGQGLRLIYYSQIVNDFQKGDIAEGYSVSREKKESFPLTVTSAQKNPTAFYLCASSMARAAQYFGPGTRLTVL.

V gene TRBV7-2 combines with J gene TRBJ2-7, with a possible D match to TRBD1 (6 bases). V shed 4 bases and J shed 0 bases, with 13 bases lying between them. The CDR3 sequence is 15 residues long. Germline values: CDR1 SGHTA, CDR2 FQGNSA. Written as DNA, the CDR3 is TGTGCCAGCAGCTCCGTGACAGGAAGCTCCTACGAGCAGTACTTC. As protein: CASSSVTGSSYEQYF.

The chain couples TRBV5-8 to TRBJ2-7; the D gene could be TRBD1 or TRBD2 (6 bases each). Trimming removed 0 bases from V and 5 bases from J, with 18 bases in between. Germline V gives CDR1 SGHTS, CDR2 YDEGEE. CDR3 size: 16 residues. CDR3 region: CASSLALGGPLDEQYF. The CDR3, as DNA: TGTGCCAGCAGCTTGGCGCTAGGGGGGCCCCTAGACGAGCAGTACTTC.

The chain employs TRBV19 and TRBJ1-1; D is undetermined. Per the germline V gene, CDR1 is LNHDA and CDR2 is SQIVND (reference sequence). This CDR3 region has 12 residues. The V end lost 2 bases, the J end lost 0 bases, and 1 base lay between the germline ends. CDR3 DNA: TGTGCCAGTAGTATATTGAACACTGAAGCTTTCTTT. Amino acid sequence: CASSILNTEAFF.

Written as DNA, the CDR3 is TGTGCCAGCAGTTACGGACAGCCCTACAATGAGCAGTTCTTC. This gives the protein CASSYGQPYNEQFF. The chain links TRBV27 to TRBJ2-1, with a weak D call TRBD1 (6 bases). Trimming cost V 4 bases and J 2 bases, with 9 bases left between them. The CDR3 contains 14 residues. CDR1 is MNHEY and CDR2 is SMNVEV in the germline V gene (reference sequence).

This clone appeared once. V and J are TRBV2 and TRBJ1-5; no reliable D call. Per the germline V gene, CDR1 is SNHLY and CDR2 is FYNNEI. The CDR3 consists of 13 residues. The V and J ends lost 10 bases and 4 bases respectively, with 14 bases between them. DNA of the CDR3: TGTGCCACCGCCGTGACGGGTAATCAGCCCCAGCATTTT. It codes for CATAVTGNQPQHF.

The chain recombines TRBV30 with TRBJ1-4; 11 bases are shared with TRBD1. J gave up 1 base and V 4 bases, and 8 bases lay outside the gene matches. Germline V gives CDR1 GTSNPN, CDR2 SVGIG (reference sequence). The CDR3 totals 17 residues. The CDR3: CAWTPDRGRLTNEKLFF. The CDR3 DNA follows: TGTGCCTGGACCCCGGACAGGGGGCGCTTAACTAATGAAAAACTGTTTTTT.

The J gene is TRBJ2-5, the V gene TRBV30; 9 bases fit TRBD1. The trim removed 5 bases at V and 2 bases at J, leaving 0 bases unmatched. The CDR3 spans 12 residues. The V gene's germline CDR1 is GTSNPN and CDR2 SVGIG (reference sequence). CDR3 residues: CAWDRGQETQYF. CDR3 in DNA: TGTGCCTGGGACAGGGGGCAAGAGACCCAGTACTTC.

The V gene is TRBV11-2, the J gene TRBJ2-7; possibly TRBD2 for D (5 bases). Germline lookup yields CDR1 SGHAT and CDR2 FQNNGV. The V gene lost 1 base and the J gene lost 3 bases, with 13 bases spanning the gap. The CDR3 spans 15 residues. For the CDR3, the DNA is TGTGCCAGCAGCTTAGGGGGAGTCGGGAACTACGAGCAGTACTTC. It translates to CASSLGGVGNYEQYF.

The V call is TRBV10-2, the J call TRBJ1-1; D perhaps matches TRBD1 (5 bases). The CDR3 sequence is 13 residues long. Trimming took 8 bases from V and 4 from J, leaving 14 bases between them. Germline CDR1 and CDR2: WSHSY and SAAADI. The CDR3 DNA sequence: TGCGCCAGCCGTCGGGGAGGGGCCACTGAAGCTTTCTTT. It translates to CASRRGGATEAFF.

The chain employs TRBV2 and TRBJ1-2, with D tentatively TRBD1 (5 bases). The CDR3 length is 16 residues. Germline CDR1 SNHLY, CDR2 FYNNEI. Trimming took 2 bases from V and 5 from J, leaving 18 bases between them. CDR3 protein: CASSELAGQSIYGYTF. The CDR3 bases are TGTGCCAGCAGTGAATTAGCGGGGCAATCGATTTATGGCTACACCTTC.

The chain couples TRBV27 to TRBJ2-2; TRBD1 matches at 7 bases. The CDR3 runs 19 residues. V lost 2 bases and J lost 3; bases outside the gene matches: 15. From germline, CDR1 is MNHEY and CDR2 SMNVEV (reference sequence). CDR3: CASSLIGTALKGYTGELFF. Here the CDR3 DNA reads TGTGCCAGCAGTTTAATCGGGACAGCTTTGAAAGGGTACACCGGGGAGCTGTTTTTT.

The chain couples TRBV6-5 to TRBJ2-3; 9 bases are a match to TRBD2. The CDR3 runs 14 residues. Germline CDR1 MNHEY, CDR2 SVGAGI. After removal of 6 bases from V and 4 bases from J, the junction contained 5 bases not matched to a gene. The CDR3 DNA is TGTGCCAGCAGGGTAGCGGGAGCGGCAGATACGCAGTATTTT. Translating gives CASRVAGAADTQYF.

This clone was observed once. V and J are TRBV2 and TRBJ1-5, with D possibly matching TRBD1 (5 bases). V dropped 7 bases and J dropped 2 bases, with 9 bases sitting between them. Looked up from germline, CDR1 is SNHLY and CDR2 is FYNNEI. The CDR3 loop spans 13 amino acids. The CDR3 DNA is TGTGCCAGCACCGACAGCGGCAATCAGCCCCAGCATTTT. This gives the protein CASTDSGNQPQHF.

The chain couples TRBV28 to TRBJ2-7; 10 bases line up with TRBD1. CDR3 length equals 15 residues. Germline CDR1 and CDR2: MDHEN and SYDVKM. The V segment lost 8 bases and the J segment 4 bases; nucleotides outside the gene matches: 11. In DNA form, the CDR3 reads TGTGCCAGCTCAACCCCGACAGGGGGCTCGTACGAGCAGTACTTC. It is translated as CASSTPTGGSYEQYF. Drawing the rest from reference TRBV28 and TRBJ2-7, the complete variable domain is DVKVTQSSRYLVKRTGEKVFLECVQDMDHENMFWYRQDPGLGLRLIYFSYDVKMKEKGDIPEGYSVSREKKERFSLILESASTNQTSMYLCASSTPTGGSYEQYFGPGTRLTVT.

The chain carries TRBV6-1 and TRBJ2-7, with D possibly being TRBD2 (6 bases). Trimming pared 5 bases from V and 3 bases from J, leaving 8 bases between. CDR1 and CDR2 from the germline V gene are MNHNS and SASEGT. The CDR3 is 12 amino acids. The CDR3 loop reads CASSLDYYEQYF. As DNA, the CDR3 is TGTGCCAGCAGTCTGGACTACTACGAGCAGTACTTC.

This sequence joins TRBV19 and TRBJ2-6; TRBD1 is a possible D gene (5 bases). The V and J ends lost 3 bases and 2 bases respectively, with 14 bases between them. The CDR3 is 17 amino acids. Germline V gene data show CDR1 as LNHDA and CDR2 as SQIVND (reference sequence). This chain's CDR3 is CASSMGRVAPGANVLTF. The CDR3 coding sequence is TGTGCCAGTAGTATGGGCAGGGTTGCTCCTGGGGCCAACGTCCTGACTTTC.

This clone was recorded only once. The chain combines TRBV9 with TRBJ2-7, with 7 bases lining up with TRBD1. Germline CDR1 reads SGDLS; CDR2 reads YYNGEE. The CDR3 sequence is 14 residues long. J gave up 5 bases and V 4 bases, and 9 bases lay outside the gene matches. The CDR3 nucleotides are TGTGCCAGCAGCCCACCCGGGACAGCTCACGAGCAGTACTTC. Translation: CASSPPGTAHEQYF.

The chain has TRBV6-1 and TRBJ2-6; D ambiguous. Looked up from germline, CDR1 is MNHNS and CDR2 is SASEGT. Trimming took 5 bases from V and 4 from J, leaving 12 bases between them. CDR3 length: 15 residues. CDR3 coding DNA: TGTGCCAGCAGTCCCTTTGCTGCCGGGGCCAACGTCCTGACTTTC. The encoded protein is CASSPFAAGANVLTF.